One and the same sample provided the 21 T cell receptor beta chains below, sequenced in a study of shared clonotypes between healthy human individuals. Some clones are missing from TCRdb's copy, which holds only in-frame ones; the method was immunoSEQ multiplex PCR. The data contain under 750,000 clones, roughly two thirds of them seen just once; the ten biggest clones take up about 1.7%. Material for sequencing was memory CD4+ T cells sorted from blood. The subset was: CD45RA-negative fraction. These receptors originate from a woman aged 25 to 45 in good health.

This chain uses TRBV27 with TRBJ2-1; TRBD2 matches at 15 bases. In germline, CDR1 is MNHEY, CDR2 SMNVEV (reference sequence). CDR3 length: 16 residues. The J segment lost 10 bases and the V segment lost 2 bases, leaving 6 bases of the junction unmatched. The CDR3 DNA reads as TGTGCCAGCAGTTTAGCGGGACTAGCGGGGGGCAGGGAGCAGTTCTTC. Translated: CASSLAGLAGGREQFF.

The chain has TRBV11-2 and TRBJ1-2, with D possibly being TRBD1 (5 bases). This CDR3 is built from 14 residues. Deletions cut 7 bases from V and 4 bases from J, with 16 bases between. Germline assignment: CDR1 SGHAT and CDR2 FQNNGV. The chain's CDR3 is CASTTQRGVYGYTF. The CDR3 DNA follows: TGTGCCAGCACCACCCAGCGGGGCGTCTATGGCTACACCTTC.

This clone has more than one count but fewer than ten. The chain couples TRBV2 to TRBJ2-1, with no clear D. V shed 7 bases and J shed 6 bases, with 7 bases lying between them. This CDR3 comprises 11 residues. The germline V gene has CDR1 SNHLY and CDR2 FYNNEI. CDR3 DNA sequence: TGTGCCAGCACACGGTTCAATGAGCAGTTCTTC. Protein product: CASTRFNEQFF.

In its sample, this clone was seen once. The chain couples TRBV27 to TRBJ2-7; the D gene is possibly TRBD1 (6 bases). Germline V gene sequence: CDR1 MNHEY, CDR2 SMNVEV (reference sequence). The CDR3 loop spans 14 amino acids. Trimming pared 4 bases from V and 4 bases from J, leaving 14 bases between. The CDR3 bases are TGTGCCAGCAGTTCCCGCCTAACAGGGTACGAGCAGTACTTC. Protein product: CASSSRLTGYEQYF.

This clone was seen only once. J is TRBJ1-4 and V is TRBV2; weak D call: TRBD1 (6 bases). Trimming removed 6 bases from V and 6 bases from J, with 14 bases in between. CDR3 size: 14 residues. Germline-derived CDR1 and CDR2 are SNHLY and FYNNEI. CDR3 nucleotide sequence: TGTGCCAGCAGCACGGAGGACAGAGATGAAAAACTGTTTTTT. It translates to CASSTEDRDEKLFF.

This clone was observed a few times. Other nucleotide sequences in the sample specify the same CDR3. V is TRBV2 and J is TRBJ2-2, with 8 bases matching TRBD1. Germline CDR1 and CDR2: SNHLY and FYNNEI. The CDR3 has 15 residues. Germline trimming cut 6 bases from V and 5 bases from J; bases unmatched to any gene: 8. CDR3: CASSSGQGGTGELFF. CDR3 nucleotides: TGTGCCAGCAGCTCTGGACAGGGCGGTACCGGGGAGCTGTTTTTT.

This clone appeared a single time. This chain connects TRBV7-3 to TRBJ2-1; 13 nucleotides line up with TRBD2. The CDR3 spans 15 residues. V dropped 5 bases and J dropped 7; count of bases not matched to a gene: 5. Germline V lookup: CDR1 SGHTA, CDR2 FQGTGA. This CDR3 reads CASSPGTSGVNEQFF. The CDR3 DNA sequence: TGTGCCAGCAGCCCCGGGACTAGCGGGGTTAATGAGCAGTTCTTC. Based on the CDR3 plus reference TRBV7-3 and TRBJ2-1, the full variable domain is GAGVSQTPSNKVTEKGKYVELRCDPISGHTALYWYRQSLGQGPEFLIYFQGTGAADDSGLPNDRFFAVRPEGSVSTLKIQRTERGDSAVYLCASSPGTSGVNEQFFGPGTRLTVL.

The chain has TRBV30 and TRBJ2-7; the match to TRBD1 covers 7 bases. Trimming at V came to 3 bases and at J to 5 bases, leaving 7 bases not matched to a gene. This CDR3 has 13 residues. Germline CDR1 GTSNPN, CDR2 SVGIG (reference sequence). This CDR3 reads CAWRRSDRDEQYF. Written as DNA, the CDR3 is TGTGCCTGGAGAAGATCCGACAGGGACGAGCAGTACTTC. The full variable domain, its missing parts supplied by reference TRBV30 and TRBJ2-7, is SQTIHQWPATLVQPVGSPLSLECTVEGTSNPNLYWYRQAAGRGLQLLFYSVGIGQISSEVPQNLSASRPQDRQFILSSKKLLLSDSGFYLCAWRRSDRDEQYFGPGTRLTVT.

The rearrangement links TRBV5-1 to TRBJ2-1; no clear D. V lost 0 bases to trimming and J lost 2 bases, with 12 bases between them. CDR1 and CDR2 from the germline V gene are SGHRS and YFSETQ. The CDR3 length is 16 residues. CDR3 region: CASSLAGYVAYNEQFF. The CDR3, as DNA: TGCGCCAGCAGCTTGGCCGGGTACGTCGCCTACAATGAGCAGTTCTTC.

In the case of this clone: The sample carries other DNA sequences with the same CDR3. The chain combines TRBV27 with TRBJ2-2; 8 bases align to TRBD1. Germline V gene lookup returns CDR1 MNHEY and CDR2 SMNVEV (reference sequence). The ends lost 7 bases at V and 5 bases at J; junction bases unmatched: 6. The CDR3 has 14 residues. CDR3 amino acids: CASTRDRNTGELFF. The CDR3 DNA reads TGTGCCAGCACCCGGGACAGGAATACCGGGGAGCTGTTTTTT.

V usage is TRBV2 and J usage is TRBJ2-3; unclear D gene. The germline V gene has CDR1 SNHLY and CDR2 FYNNEI. Trimming removed 4 bases at V and 3 bases at J, with 8 bases between. This CDR3 region has 13 residues. CDR3 DNA sequence: TGTGCCAGCAGTGGAGGTCGGACAGATACGCAGTATTTT. Translated: CASSGGRTDTQYF. The complete variable domain, with remaining parts taken from reference TRBV2 and TRBJ2-3, reads EPEVTQTPSHQVTQMGQEVILRCVPISNHLYFYWYRQILGQKVEFLVSFYNNEISEKSEIFDDQFSVERPDGSNFTLKIRSTKLEDSAMYFCASSGGRTDTQYFGPGTRLTVL.

This clone was counted between two and nine times. The chain joins TRBV29-1 to TRBJ2-5, with D hard to call. The V and J ends lost 3 bases and 5 bases respectively, with 10 bases between them. The CDR3 is made up of 12 amino acids. In germline, CDR1 is SQVTM, CDR2 ANQGSEA. CDR3 nucleotides: TGCAGCGTTGAGATCCAGGTGGAGACCCAGTACTTC. The encoded protein is CSVEIQVETQYF.

The chain has TRBV30 and TRBJ1-2; the match to TRBD1 covers 8 bases. The trim removed 1 base at V and 4 bases at J, leaving 5 bases unmatched. The CDR3 is 14 residues long. Germline V gene lookup returns CDR1 GTSNPN and CDR2 SVGIG (reference sequence). CDR3 sequence reads: CAWSETGEIYGYTF. As DNA, the CDR3 is TGTGCCTGGAGTGAGACAGGGGAAATCTATGGCTACACCTTC.

This clone occurred once. This may be a read error: a much more frequent sequence differs by one nucleotide. CDR3 nucleotides: TGTGCCATCAGTGCGGGACTCAAAACCAGCTCCTACGGGCAGTACTTC. It codes for CAISAGLKTSSYGQYF. This chain uses TRBV10-3 with TRBJ2-7; possibly TRBD2 for D (6 bases). The germline V gene encodes CDR1 ENHRY and CDR2 SYGVKD. This CDR3 contains 16 residues.

Only a few counts were recorded for this clone. This chain joins TRBV6-1 and TRBJ1-4, with TRBD1 as a possible D gene (6 bases). Trimming removed 5 bases from V and 8 bases from J, with 15 bases in between. Germline lookup yields CDR1 MNHNS and CDR2 SASEGT. The CDR3 has 14 amino acids. The DNA for the CDR3 is TGTGCCAGCAGTCTAGGGGGGGCTGGGGAAAAACTGTTTTTT. This encodes CASSLGGAGEKLFF.

This sequence joins TRBV27 and TRBJ2-2; 8 bases are a match to TRBD2. V lost 7 bases, J lost 5 bases, and 12 bases stayed unmatched. Germline V CDR1 and CDR2: MNHEY, SMNVEV (reference sequence). CDR3 length: 16 residues. This CDR3 is CASINSGTSRTGELFF. The CDR3, as DNA: TGTGCCAGCATAAATTCCGGGACTAGTCGTACCGGGGAGCTGTTTTTT.

In this sample, this clone turned up a few times. The gene calls are TRBV10-3 and TRBJ1-2; the match to TRBD1 covers 7 bases. Trimming at V came to 6 bases and at J to 0 bases, leaving 1 base not matched to a gene. CDR3 length: 13 amino acids. CDR1 and CDR2 from the germline V gene are ENHRY and SYGVKD. The CDR3 here is CAIRTGSNYGYTF. CDR3 in DNA: TGTGCCATCAGGACAGGGTCTAACTATGGCTACACCTTC.

CDR3 DNA sequence: TGTGCCAGTAGTACCGGACTAGCTCAGCGGTCCAATGAGCAGTTCTTC. Protein: CASSTGLAQRSNEQFF. The gene calls are TRBV19 and TRBJ2-1; 8 positions agree with TRBD2. Germline CDR1 is LNHDA and CDR2 is SQIVND (reference sequence). The CDR3 has 16 residues. Trimming took 4 bases from V and 6 from J; bases not matched to a gene: 11.

The rearrangement joins TRBV10-1 to TRBJ2-4; no definite D call. The V end lost 5 bases, the J end lost 4 bases, and 12 bases lay between the germline ends. This CDR3 contains 14 residues. Germline loops: CDR1 WNHNN, CDR2 SYGVQD (reference sequence). CDR3 sequence: CASSLSGRKNIQYF. The CDR3 DNA sequence: TGCGCCAGCAGTCTATCTGGACGGAAAAACATTCAGTACTTC.

The V and J genes are TRBV5-1 and TRBJ2-2; D ambiguous. This CDR3 is built from 11 residues. Deletions cut 4 bases from V and 9 bases from J, with 7 bases between. Germline V gene lookup returns CDR1 SGHRS and CDR2 YFSETQ. The CDR3 loop is CASSIRRELFF. In DNA, the CDR3 is TGCGCCAGCAGCATCCGTCGGGAGCTGTTTTTT.

This clone was detected ten times or more. J is TRBJ1-5 and V is TRBV5-1; D is ambiguous. Germline V CDR1 and CDR2: SGHRS, YFSETQ. V lost 2 bases to trimming and J lost 5 bases, with 8 bases between them. The CDR3 is made up of 13 amino acids. In DNA, the CDR3 is TGCGCCAGCAGCTTAGGTCTGGATCAGCCCCAGCATTTT. It translates to CASSLGLDQPQHF. Looking up the rest from reference TRBV5-1 and TRBJ1-5 gives the full variable domain: KAGVTQTPRYLIKTRGQQVTLSCSPISGHRSVSWYQQTPGQGLQFLFEYFSETQRNKGNFPGRFSGRQFSNSRSEMNVSTLELGDSALYLCASSLGLDQPQHFGDGTRLSIL.